Below are 7 T cell receptor beta chains sequenced from a single sample in a study of cytomegalovirus exposure and HLA in healthy donors. 13 Jbeta primers and 60 Vbeta primers were used for the PCR. Generated by immunoSEQ multiplex PCR, the TCRdb table keeps only in-frame clones and is missing some. The sample lists roughly 180,000 clones; 70% to 90% were seen once. The sample consisted of PBMCs. These receptors came from a woman younger than 30 in good health and CMV-seronegative.

This CDR3 is CASSIGLTGGRDEQFF. The CDR3, as DNA: TGTGCCAGTAGTATAGGCCTGACAGGGGGTCGCGATGAGCAGTTCTTC. V and J are TRBV19 and TRBJ2-1; 9 positions match TRBD1. Trimming at V came to 1 base and at J to 8 bases, leaving 9 bases not matched to a gene. The length of the CDR3 is 16 residues. Germline V gives CDR1 LNHDA, CDR2 SQIVND (reference sequence).

This clone came up a few times. The chain recombines TRBV4-3 with TRBJ1-4; weak D call: TRBD1 (5 bases). The CDR3 extends over 17 amino acids. V was cut by 4 bases and J by 0 bases, with 15 bases left in between. The germline CDR1 and CDR2 sequences are LGHNA and YSLEER. Here the CDR3 DNA reads TGCGCCAGCAGCCGCGGGACTTCGCCGGCAACTAATGAAAAACTGTTTTTT. Its protein product is CASSRGTSPATNEKLFF.

This clone was seen more than once but under ten times. V usage is TRBV7-9 and J usage is TRBJ2-1, with D perhaps TRBD2 (6 bases). The CDR3 has 17 amino acids. Germline V lookup: CDR1 SEHNR, CDR2 FQNEAQ (reference sequence). Trimming stripped 1 base from V and 2 bases from J, with 15 bases between. In nucleotides, the CDR3 is TGTGCCAGCAGCTTAGAGGTCGGGCGGGAAACCTACAATGAGCAGTTCTTC. Its protein is CASSLEVGRETYNEQFF.

A few counts support this clone. The chain carries TRBV25-1 and TRBJ2-1; D may be TRBD2 (5 bases). V was shortened by 8 bases and J by 4 bases, with 18 bases between the two germline ends. In germline, CDR1 is MGHDK, CDR2 SYGVNS. The length of the CDR3 is 15 residues. The CDR3 region has the DNA TGTGCCAGCTCTAAAGAGGGTAACCTATACAATGAGCAGTTCTTC. It yields the protein CASSKEGNLYNEQFF.

The V and J genes are TRBV18 and TRBJ1-5; TRBD1 matches at 9 bases. This CDR3 contains 16 residues. V dropped 3 bases and J dropped 9; count of bases not matched to a gene: 12. The germline V gene has CDR1 KGHSH and CDR2 LQKENI. The CDR3 is CASSPPGQGNFAPQHF. The DNA of the CDR3 is TGTGCCAGCTCACCTCCGGGACAGGGTAATTTTGCGCCCCAGCATTTT.

The chain links TRBV19 to TRBJ2-1; 7 positions agree with TRBD1. CDR3 size: 15 residues. Germline assignment: CDR1 LNHDA and CDR2 SQIVND (reference sequence). Trimming cost V 3 bases and J 6 bases; bases outside gene matches: 8. This chain's CDR3 is CASSIGQVIRNEQFF. In DNA, the CDR3 is TGTGCCAGTAGTATCGGACAGGTAATTCGCAATGAGCAGTTCTTC.

The V gene is TRBV27, the J gene TRBJ2-5; 7 bases map to TRBD1. The DNA end is a closer match to TRBJ2-7, so the J assignment may be wrong. This CDR3 region has 13 residues. Germline V lookup: CDR1 MNHEY, CDR2 SMNVEV (reference sequence). CDR3: CATKQGLTYEQYF. The CDR3 nucleotides read TGTGCCACCAAACAGGGGCTTACCTACGAGCAGTACTTC.